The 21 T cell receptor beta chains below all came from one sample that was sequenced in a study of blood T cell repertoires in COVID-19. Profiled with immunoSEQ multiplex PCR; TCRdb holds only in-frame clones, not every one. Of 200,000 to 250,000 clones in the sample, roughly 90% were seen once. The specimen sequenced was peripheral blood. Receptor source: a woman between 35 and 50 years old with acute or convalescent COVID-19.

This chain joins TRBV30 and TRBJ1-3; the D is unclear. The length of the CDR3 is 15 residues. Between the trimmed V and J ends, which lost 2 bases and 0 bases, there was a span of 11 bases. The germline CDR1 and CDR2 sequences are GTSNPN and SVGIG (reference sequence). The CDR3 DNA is TGTGCCTGGAGTCCGTTGGGGAGCTCTGGAAACACCATATATTTT. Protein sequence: CAWSPLGSSGNTIYF. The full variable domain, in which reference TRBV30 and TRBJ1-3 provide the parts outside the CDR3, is SQTIHQWPATLVQPVGSPLSLECTVEGTSNPNLYWYRQAAGRGLQLLFYSVGIGQISSEVPQNLSASRPQDRQFILSSKKLLLSDSGFYLCAWSPLGSSGNTIYFGEGSWLTVV.

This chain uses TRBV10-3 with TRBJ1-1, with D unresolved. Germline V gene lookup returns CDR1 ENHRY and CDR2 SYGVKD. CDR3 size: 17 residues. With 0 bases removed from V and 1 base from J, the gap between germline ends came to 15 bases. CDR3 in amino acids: CAISESIGAPGNTEAFF. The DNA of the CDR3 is TGTGCCATCAGTGAGTCGATTGGTGCCCCCGGGAACACTGAAGCTTTCTTT.

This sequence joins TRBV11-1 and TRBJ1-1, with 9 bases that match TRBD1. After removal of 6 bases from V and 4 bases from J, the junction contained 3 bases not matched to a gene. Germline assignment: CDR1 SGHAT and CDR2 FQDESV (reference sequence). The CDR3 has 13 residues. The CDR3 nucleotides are TGTGCCAGCAGGGACAGGGGCTCCACTGAAGCTTTCTTT. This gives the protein CASRDRGSTEAFF.

The CDR3 loop reads CASSSGQGEASKLFF. CDR3 in DNA: TGTGCCAGCAGTTCGGGACAGGGTGAGGCGTCAAAACTGTTTTTT. V usage is TRBV6-4 and J usage is TRBJ1-4; 9 bases match TRBD1. Germline lookup yields CDR1 MRHNA and CDR2 SNTAGT. The CDR3 is 15 residues long. The V segment lost 5 bases and the J segment 10 bases; nucleotides outside the gene matches: 11.

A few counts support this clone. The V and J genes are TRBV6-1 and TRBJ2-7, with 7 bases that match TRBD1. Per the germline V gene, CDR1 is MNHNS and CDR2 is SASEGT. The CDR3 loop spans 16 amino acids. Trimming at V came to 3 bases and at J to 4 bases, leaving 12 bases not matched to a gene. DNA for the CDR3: TGTGCCAGCAGTGATATTGAAGGGGGCAAAGGTTACGAGCAGTACGTC. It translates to CASSDIEGGKGYEQYV.

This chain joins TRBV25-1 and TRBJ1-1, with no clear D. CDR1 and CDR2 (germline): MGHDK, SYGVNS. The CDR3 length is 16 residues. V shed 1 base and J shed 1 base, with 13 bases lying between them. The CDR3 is CASSEWEGRENTEAFF. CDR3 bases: TGTGCCAGCAGTGAATGGGAAGGGAGAGAGAACACTGAAGCTTTCTTT.

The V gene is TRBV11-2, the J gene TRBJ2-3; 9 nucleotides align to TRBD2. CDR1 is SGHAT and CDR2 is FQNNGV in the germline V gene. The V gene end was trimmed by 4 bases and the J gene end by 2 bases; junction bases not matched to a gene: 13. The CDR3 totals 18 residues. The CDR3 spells CASSSRRSKRGDTDTQYF. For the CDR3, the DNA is TGTGCCAGCAGCTCCCGGAGGAGTAAGCGGGGGGACACAGATACGCAGTATTTT.

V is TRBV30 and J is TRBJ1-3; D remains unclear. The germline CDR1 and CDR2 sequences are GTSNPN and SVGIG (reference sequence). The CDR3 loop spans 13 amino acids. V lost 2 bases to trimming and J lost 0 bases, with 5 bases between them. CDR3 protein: CAWSMYSGNTIYF. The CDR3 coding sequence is TGTGCCTGGAGTATGTACTCTGGAAACACCATATATTTT.

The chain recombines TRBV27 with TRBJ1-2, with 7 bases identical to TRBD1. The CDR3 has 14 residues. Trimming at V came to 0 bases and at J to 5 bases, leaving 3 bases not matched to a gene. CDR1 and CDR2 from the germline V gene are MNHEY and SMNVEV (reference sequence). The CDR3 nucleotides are TGTGCCAGCAGTTTATCCCCAGGGGGGTATGGCTACACCTTC. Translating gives CASSLSPGGYGYTF.

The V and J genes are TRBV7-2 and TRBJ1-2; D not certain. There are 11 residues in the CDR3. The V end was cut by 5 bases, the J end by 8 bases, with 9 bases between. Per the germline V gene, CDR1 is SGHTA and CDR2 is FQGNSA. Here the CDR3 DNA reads TGTGCCAGCAGCCGGGCGGGGGGCTACACCTTC. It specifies CASSRAGGYTF.

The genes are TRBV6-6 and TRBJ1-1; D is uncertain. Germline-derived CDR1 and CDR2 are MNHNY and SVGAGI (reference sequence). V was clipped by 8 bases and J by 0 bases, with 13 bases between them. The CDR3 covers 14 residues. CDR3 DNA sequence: TGTGCCAGCTCGTTGCGGGATATGAACACTGAAGCTTTCTTT. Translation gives CASSLRDMNTEAFF.

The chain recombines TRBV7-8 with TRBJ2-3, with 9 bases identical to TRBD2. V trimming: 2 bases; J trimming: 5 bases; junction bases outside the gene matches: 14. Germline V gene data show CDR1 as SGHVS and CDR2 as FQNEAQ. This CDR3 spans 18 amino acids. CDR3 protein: CASSLWGARGGPRDTQYF. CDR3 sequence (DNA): TGTGCCAGCAGCTTATGGGGTGCGCGGGGGGGCCCTAGAGATACGCAGTATTTT. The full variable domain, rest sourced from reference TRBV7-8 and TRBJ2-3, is GAGVSQSPRYKVAKRGQDVALRCDPISGHVSLFWYQQALGQGPEFLTYFQNEAQLDKSGLPSDRFFAERPEGSVSTLKIQRTQQEDSAVYLCASSLWGARGGPRDTQYFGPGTRLTVL.

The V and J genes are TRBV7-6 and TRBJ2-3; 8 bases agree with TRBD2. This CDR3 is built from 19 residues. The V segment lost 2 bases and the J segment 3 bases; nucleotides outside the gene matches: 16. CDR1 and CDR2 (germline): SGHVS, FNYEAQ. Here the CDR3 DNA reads TGTGCCAGCAGCTTAAGATGGAGGGCAGCGGGGGTACGGACAGATACGCAGTATTTT. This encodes CASSLRWRAAGVRTDTQYF.

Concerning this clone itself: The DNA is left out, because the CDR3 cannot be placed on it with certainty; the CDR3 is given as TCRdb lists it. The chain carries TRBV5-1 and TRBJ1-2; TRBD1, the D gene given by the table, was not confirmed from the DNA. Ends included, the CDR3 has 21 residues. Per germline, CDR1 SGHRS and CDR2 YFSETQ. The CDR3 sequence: CASSSGTGLFTMATPSVHYTF.

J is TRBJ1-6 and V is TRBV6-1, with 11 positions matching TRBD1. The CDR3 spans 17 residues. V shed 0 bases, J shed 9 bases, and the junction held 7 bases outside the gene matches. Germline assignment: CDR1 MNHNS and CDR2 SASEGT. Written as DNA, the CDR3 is TGTGCCAGCAGTGAAGCTGGGACGGGACAGGGGGGTTCACCCCTCCACTTT. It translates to CASSEAGTGQGGSPLHF.

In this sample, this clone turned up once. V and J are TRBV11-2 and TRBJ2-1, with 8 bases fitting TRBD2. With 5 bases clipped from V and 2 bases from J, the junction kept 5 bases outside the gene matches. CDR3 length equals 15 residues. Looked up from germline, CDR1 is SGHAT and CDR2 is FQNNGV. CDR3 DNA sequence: TGTGCCAGCAGCGACCCGGGACTAGCCTACAATGAGCAGTTCTTC. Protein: CASSDPGLAYNEQFF.

The DNA of the CDR3 is TGTGCCAGTAAAGACGGGACAGGGAACTATGGCTACACCTTC. Amino acid sequence: CASKDGTGNYGYTF. V gene TRBV19 combines with J gene TRBJ1-2, with 9 bases fitting TRBD1. V trimming: 7 bases; J trimming: 2 bases; junction bases outside the gene matches: 5. Per germline, CDR1 LNHDA and CDR2 SQIVND (reference sequence). The CDR3 sequence is 14 residues long. The full variable domain, completed using reference TRBV19 and TRBJ1-2, is DGGITQSPKYLFRKEGQNVTLSCEQNLNHDAMYWYRQDPGQGLRLIYYSQIVNDFQKGDIAEGYSVSREKKESFPLTVTSAQKNPTAFYLCASKDGTGNYGYTFGSGTRLTVV.

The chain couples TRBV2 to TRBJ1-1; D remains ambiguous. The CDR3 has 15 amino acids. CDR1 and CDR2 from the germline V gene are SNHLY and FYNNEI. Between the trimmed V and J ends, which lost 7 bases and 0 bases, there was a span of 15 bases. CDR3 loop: CASTRSLQLNTEAFF. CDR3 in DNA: TGTGCCAGCACTCGAAGCCTACAGCTGAACACTGAAGCTTTCTTT. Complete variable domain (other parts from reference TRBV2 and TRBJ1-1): EPEVTQTPSHQVTQMGQEVILRCVPISNHLYFYWYRQILGQKVEFLVSFYNNEISEKSEIFDDQFSVERPDGSNFTLKIRSTKLEDSAMYFCASTRSLQLNTEAFFGQGTRLTVV.

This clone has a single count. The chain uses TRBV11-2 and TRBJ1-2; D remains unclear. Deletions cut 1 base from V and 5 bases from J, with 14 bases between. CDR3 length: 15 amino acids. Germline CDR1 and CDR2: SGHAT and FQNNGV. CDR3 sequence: CASSLGGPDAYGYTF. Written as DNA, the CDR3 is TGTGCCAGCAGCTTAGGCGGGCCGGACGCTTATGGCTACACCTTC.

In DNA form, the CDR3 reads TGTGCCAGCAGCTTGGTCTACGGGTTTTCTGGGGCCAACGTCCTGACTTTC. Protein: CASSLVYGFSGANVLTF. The chain is built from TRBV5-8 and TRBJ2-6; D unclear. Germline assignment: CDR1 SGHTS and CDR2 YDEGEE. V was trimmed by 0 bases and J by 1 base, leaving 11 bases between them. This CDR3 spans 17 amino acids.

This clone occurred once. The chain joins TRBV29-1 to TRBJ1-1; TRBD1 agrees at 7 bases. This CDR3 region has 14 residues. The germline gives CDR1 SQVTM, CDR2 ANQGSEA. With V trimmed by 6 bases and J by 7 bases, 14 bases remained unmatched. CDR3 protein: CSVAHLGTVFEAFF. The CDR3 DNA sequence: TGCAGCGTCGCGCATCTCGGGACAGTGTTTGAAGCTTTCTTT.